This is a list of T cell receptor beta chains from one sample in a study of blood T cell repertoires in COVID-19. Only in-frame clones appear in the TCRdb table, and some are missing; sequencing was by immunoSEQ multiplex PCR. This sample yields approximately 150,000 clones, of which about 85% are seen a single time; 6.2% belongs to the top ten. The source material was PBMCs or T cells enriched from blood (not recorded which). These receptors were taken from a woman aged 40 to 50 who had recovered from COVID-19. CDR3s include the opening cysteine and the closing phenylalanine or tryptophan. A D gene is named only where the DNA matches it firmly. The size of a clone is reported for some rows only, either as once, few or many, or as a class for expanded clones.

abundance	v_gene	d_gene	j_gene	CDR3nt	CDR3aa
NA	TRBV7-2	NA	TRBJ1-1	TGTGCCAGCAGCTTCCGGGAGGCCCAGGGGAACACTGAAGCTTTCTTT	CASSFREAQGNTEAFF
NA	TRBV27	TRBD1	TRBJ1-1	TGTGCCAGCAGTTACGTACAGGGGGCAGGGGCTTTCTTT	CASSYVQGAGAFF
NA	TRBV18	NA	TRBJ1-5	TGTGCCAGCTCACCACTTACAGACAATCAGCCCCAGCATTTT	CASSPLTDNQPQHF
NA	TRBV5-4	NA	TRBJ2-7	TGTGCCAGCAGCTTTAGGGGGGGACCGGCCTACGAGCAGTACTTC	CASSFRGGPAYEQYF
NA	TRBV6-5	TRBD1	TRBJ2-7	TGTGCCAGCGGCACAGGGGGCAGAAACGAGCAGTACTTC	CASGTGGRNEQYF
once	TRBV19	NA	TRBJ2-1	TGTGCCAGTAGTATTCCAGGGGGGAAGACCAACAATGAGCAGTTCTTC	CASSIPGGKTNNEQFF
NA	TRBV2	NA	TRBJ1-6	TGTGCCATAAAAGAGGATAATTCACCCCTCCACTTT	CAIKEDNSPLHF
once	TRBV19	NA	TRBJ1-1	TGTGCCAGTAGTATCCGCGGGGTCGGGGGGAACACTGAAGCTTTCTTT	CASSIRGVGGNTEAFF
NA	TRBV29-1	TRBD2	TRBJ2-2	TGCAGCGCTGTAGCGGGTGGGACCGGGGAGCTGTTTTTT	CSAVAGGTGELFF
NA	TRBV10-1	NA	TRBJ2-1	TGCGCCACCCAAGGGAGGATGGCCTACAATGAGCAGTTCTTC	CATQGRMAYNEQFF
few	TRBV6-1	NA	TRBJ2-7	TGTGCCAGCAGTGAAGGGCGGCGGGAAAATCTCTACGAGCAGTACTTC	CASSEGRRENLYEQYF
few	TRBV5-1	NA	TRBJ1-2	TGCGCCAGCAGTTCCTACGGGGGTGACTATGGCTACACCTTC	CASSSYGGDYGYTF
NA	TRBV19	NA	TRBJ1-2	TGTGCCAGCCCCAGGGCCGTCTATGGCTACACCTTC	CASPRAVYGYTF
few	TRBV9	NA	TRBJ2-5	TGTGCCAGCAGCGTAGGAAGGAGCCAAGAGACCCAGTACTTC	CASSVGRSQETQYF
NA	TRBV28	NA	TRBJ2-5	TGTGCCAGCACCTACCCGGGGGTCGGCGAGACCCAGTACTTC	CASTYPGVGETQYF
NA	TRBV6-5	NA	TRBJ1-1	TGTGCCAGCAGTCCAACAGGGACCTCAAGTTGGGCTTTCTTT	CASSPTGTSSWAFF
NA	TRBV4-2	TRBD1	TRBJ1-2	TGTGCCAGCAGCCAAAGCCAGGGGGCAGGTTATGGCTACACCTTC	CASSQSQGAGYGYTF
NA	TRBV3-1/TRBV3-2	NA	TRBJ1-2	TGTGCCAGCAGCCCCAGGGATAACTATGGCTACACCTTC	CASSPRDNYGYTF
NA	TRBV19	NA	TRBJ1-5	TGTGCCAGTAGTATGGGCGAGGGGGTTAGCAATCAGCCCCAGCATTTT	CASSMGEGVSNQPQHF
NA	TRBV9	TRBD2	TRBJ2-6	TGTGCCAGCAGCCTGGGACTAGCGGGGCCCCGCTTTGAGGCCAACGTCCTGACTTTC	CASSLGLAGPRFEANVLTF
NA	TRBV6-5	TRBD1	TRBJ2-5	TGTGCCAGCAGGGGATGGGGACAGGGCAAGGAGACCCAGTACTTC	CASRGWGQGKETQYF
NA	TRBV5-1	NA	TRBJ2-1	TGCGCCAGCAGCTTGTGGGGGGGCCCCTACAATGAGCAGTTCTTC	CASSLWGGPYNEQFF
NA	TRBV5-6	NA	TRBJ1-2	TGTGCCAGCAGCTTGGCGTCAGGGTACTATCTTGGCTACACCTTC	CASSLASGYYLGYTF
NA	TRBV12-3/TRBV12-4	NA	TRBJ1-1	TGTGCCAGCAGTTTACGGGTGGAAACTGAAGCTTTCTTT	CASSLRVETEAFF
NA	TRBV7-9	NA	TRBJ2-1	TGTGCCAGCAGCTTAGACAGATACAATGAGCAGTTCTTC	CASSLDRYNEQFF
NA	TRBV9	TRBD1	TRBJ1-1	TGTGCCAGCAGCGTGGGGGACAGGGCTGAAGCTTTCTTT	CASSVGDRAEAFF
NA	TRBV2	TRBD2	TRBJ2-1	TGTGCCAGCGGGGGGACTATCTCCTACAATGAGCAGTTCTTC	CASGGTISYNEQFF
NA	TRBV9	TRBD1	TRBJ2-1	TGTGCCAGCAGCGCGATGGGACAGGGAAGCAATGAGCAGTTCTTC	CASSAMGQGSNEQFF
NA	TRBV27	NA	TRBJ2-1	TGTGCCAGCACCCCCGGGACTCGATCCTACAATGAGCAGTTCTTC	CASTPGTRSYNEQFF
NA	TRBV7-2	NA	TRBJ2-3	TGTGCCAGCAGCTTCAGGTTACCACCAGCAGATACGCAGTATTTT	CASSFRLPPADTQYF
once	TRBV4-2	TRBD2	TRBJ2-7	TGTGCCAGCAGCCAAGCTAAAGGACTAGATCAGTACTTC	CASSQAKGLDQYF
NA	TRBV9	TRBD1	TRBJ1-2	TGTGCCAGCAGCGGGGGACAGGGCCGTGGCTACACCTTC	CASSGGQGRGYTF
NA	TRBV7-6	NA	TRBJ2-1	TGTGCCAGCAGCTTAGGAGGGGGGGTTAATGAGCAGTTCTTC	CASSLGGGVNEQFF
NA	TRBV5-1	TRBD2	TRBJ2-7	TGCGCCAGCATGATCTCGGGTGGCGGGAGCTCCGAGCAGTACTTC	CASMISGGGSSEQYF
few	TRBV5-5	NA	TRBJ1-4	TGTGCCAGCAGCTTGGAGCTACGGGATGAAAAACTGTTTTTT	CASSLELRDEKLFF
NA	TRBV6-5	TRBD2	TRBJ2-7	TGTGCCAGCAAGCGGGAGTCCCACCACGAGCAGTACTTC	CASKRESHHEQYF
once	TRBV4-1	TRBD1	TRBJ1-5	TGCGCCAGCAGCCAAGGACGGACAGGCGAGAAACAGCCCCAGCATTTT	CASSQGRTGEKQPQHF
NA	TRBV4-2	TRBD2	TRBJ2-1	TGTGCCAGCAGCCAAGACCAATTGACTAGCGGGACCGAGCAGTTCTTC	CASSQDQLTSGTEQFF
NA	TRBV9	TRBD1	TRBJ2-1	TGTGCCAGCAGCTCCGGACAGGGGGCGCAAAATGAGCAGTTCTTC	CASSSGQGAQNEQFF
few	TRBV6-1	TRBD1	TRBJ2-2	TGTGCCAGCAGTGTACAGGGGGCATATCTGGGCACCGGGGAGCTGTTTTTT	CASSVQGAYLGTGELFF
NA	TRBV5-1	NA	TRBJ2-2	TGCGCCAGCAGCCCACAGGGGAACACCGGGGAGCTGTTTTTT	CASSPQGNTGELFF
NA	TRBV2	TRBD1	TRBJ2-4	TGTGCCAGCAGGAACAGACAGGGATTAGCCAAAAACATTCAGTACTTC	CASRNRQGLAKNIQYF
NA	TRBV2	NA	TRBJ1-3	TGTGCCAGCAGTACAGGGCTCTCTGGAAACACCATATATTTT	CASSTGLSGNTIYF
NA	TRBV10-1	TRBD2	TRBJ2-5	TGCGCCAGCAAGCCCCCGAGACTAGCGCAGAACTTC	CASKPPRLAQNF
NA	TRBV13	NA	TRBJ2-1	TGTGCCAGCAGCTCAACAGGGAGGGCTTACAATGAGCAGTTCTTC	CASSSTGRAYNEQFF